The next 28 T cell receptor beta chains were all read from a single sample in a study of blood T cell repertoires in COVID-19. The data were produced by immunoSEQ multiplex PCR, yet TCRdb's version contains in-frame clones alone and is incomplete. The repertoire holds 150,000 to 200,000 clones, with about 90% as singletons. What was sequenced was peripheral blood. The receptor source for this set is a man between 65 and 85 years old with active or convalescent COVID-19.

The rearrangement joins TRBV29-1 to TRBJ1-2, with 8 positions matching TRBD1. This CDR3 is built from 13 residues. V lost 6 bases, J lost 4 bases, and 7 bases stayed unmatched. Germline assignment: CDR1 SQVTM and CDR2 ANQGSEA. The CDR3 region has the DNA TGCAGCGTAACGGGACAGGCGGCCTATGGCTACACCTTC. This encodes CSVTGQAAYGYTF.

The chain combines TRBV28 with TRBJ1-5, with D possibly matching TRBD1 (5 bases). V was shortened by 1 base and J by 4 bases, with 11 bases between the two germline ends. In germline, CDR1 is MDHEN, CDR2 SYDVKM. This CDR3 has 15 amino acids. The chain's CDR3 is CASSLYDSRNQPQHF. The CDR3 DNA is TGTGCCAGCAGTTTATATGACAGCCGGAATCAGCCCCAGCATTTT.

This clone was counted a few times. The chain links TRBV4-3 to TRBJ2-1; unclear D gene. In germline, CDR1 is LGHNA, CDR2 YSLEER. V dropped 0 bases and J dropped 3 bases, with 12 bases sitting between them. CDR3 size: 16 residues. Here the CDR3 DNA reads TGCGCCAGCAGCCAAGATACGCGGAACGTCTACAATGAGCAGTTCTTC. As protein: CASSQDTRNVYNEQFF.

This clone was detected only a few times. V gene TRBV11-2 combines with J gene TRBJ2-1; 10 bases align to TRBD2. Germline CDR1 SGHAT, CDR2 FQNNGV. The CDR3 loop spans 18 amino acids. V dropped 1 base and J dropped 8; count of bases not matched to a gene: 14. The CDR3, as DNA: TGTGCCAGCAGCTTAGCTCGGGCTAGCGGGAGTATAGGCGATGAGCAGTTCTTC. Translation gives CASSLARASGSIGDEQFF.

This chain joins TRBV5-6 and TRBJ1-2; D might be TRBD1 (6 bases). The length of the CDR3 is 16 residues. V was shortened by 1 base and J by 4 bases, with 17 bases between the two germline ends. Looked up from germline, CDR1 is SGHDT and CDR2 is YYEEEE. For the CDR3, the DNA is TGTGCCAGCAGCTTGTATGGGGAAGTGGGGGCCTATGGCTACACCTTC. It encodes CASSLYGEVGAYGYTF.

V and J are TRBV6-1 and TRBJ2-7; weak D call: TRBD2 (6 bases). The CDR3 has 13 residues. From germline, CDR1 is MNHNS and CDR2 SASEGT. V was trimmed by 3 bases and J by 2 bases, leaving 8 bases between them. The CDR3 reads CASSDSGTYEQYF. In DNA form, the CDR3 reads TGTGCCAGCAGTGATAGCGGAACCTACGAGCAGTACTTC.

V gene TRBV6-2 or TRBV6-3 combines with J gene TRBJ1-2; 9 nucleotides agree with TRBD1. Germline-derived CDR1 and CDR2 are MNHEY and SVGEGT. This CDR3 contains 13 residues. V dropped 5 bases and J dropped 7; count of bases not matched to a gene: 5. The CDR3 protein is CASSLRTGVGYTF. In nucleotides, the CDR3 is TGTGCCAGCAGTCTACGGACAGGGGTTGGCTACACCTTC.

CDR3 in amino acids: CAISDTGTVSYEQYF. CDR3 nucleotides: TGTGCCATCAGTGACACCGGGACAGTCTCCTACGAGCAGTACTTC. V usage is TRBV10-3 and J usage is TRBJ2-7; 7 nucleotides match TRBD1. With 3 bases clipped from V and 0 bases from J, the junction kept 5 bases outside the gene matches. CDR3 length: 15 amino acids. The germline V gene encodes CDR1 ENHRY and CDR2 SYGVKD.

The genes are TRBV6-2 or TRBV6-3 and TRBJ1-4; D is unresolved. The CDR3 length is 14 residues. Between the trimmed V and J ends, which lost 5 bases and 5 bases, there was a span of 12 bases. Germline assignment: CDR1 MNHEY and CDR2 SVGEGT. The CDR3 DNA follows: TGTGCCAGCAGTCCCCAGGTTCTCAATGAAAAACTGTTTTTT. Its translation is CASSPQVLNEKLFF.

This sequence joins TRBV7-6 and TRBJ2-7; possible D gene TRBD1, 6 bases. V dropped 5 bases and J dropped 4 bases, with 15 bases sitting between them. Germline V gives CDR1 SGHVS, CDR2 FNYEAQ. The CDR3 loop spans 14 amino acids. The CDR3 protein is CASSRDISGYEQYF. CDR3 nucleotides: TGTGCCAGCAGCAGGGACATCTCAGGGTACGAGCAGTACTTC.

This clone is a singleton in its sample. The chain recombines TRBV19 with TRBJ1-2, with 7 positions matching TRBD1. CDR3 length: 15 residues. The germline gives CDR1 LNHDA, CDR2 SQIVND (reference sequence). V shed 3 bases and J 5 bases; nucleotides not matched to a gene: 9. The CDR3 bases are TGTGCCAGTAGTATGCCGACAGGGCGGCCGTATGGCTACACCTTC. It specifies CASSMPTGRPYGYTF. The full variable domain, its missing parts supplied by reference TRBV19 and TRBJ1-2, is DGGITQSPKYLFRKEGQNVTLSCEQNLNHDAMYWYRQDPGQGLRLIYYSQIVNDFQKGDIAEGYSVSREKKESFPLTVTSAQKNPTAFYLCASSMPTGRPYGYTFGSGTRLTVV.

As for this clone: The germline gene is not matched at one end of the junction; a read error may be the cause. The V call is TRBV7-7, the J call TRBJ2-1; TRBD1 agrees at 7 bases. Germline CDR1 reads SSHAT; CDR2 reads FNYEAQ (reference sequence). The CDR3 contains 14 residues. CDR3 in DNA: TGTGCTAGCAGCTTAGGACAGGCCTCGGATGAGCAGTTCTTC. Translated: CASSLGQASDEQFF.

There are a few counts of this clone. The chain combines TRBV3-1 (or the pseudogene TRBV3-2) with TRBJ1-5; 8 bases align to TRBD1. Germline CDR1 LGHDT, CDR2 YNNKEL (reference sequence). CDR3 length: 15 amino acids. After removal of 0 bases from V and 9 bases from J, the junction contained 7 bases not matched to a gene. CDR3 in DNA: TGTGCCAGCAGCCAAGAAGGGACAGGAACATGGCCCCAGCATTTT. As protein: CASSQEGTGTWPQHF.

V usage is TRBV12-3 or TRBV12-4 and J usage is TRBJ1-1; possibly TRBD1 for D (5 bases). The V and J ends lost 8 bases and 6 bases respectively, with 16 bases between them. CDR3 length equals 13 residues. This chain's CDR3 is CASHSLGGSEAFF. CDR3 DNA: TGTGCCAGCCATTCCCTTGGGGGGTCTGAAGCTTTCTTT.

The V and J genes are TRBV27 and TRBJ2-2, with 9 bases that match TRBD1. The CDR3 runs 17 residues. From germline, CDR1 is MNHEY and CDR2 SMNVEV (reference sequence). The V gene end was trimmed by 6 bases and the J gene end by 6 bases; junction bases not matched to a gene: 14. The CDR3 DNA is TGTGCCAGCAGCCTCTTAGCCCTGGACAGGGGCGCCGGGGAGCTGTTTTTT. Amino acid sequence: CASSLLALDRGAGELFF.

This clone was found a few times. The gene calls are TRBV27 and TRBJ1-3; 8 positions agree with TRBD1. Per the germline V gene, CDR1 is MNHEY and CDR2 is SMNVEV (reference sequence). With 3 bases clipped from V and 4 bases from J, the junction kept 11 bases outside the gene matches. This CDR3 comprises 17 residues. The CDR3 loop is CASSLGTGGSGGNTIYF. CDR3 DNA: TGTGCCAGCAGTTTGGGGACAGGTGGATCGGGCGGAAACACCATATATTTT.

Written as DNA, the CDR3 is TGCGCCAGCAGCCGGGGCGTCGGAGCCGACCCCTATGGCTACACCTTC. Amino acids: CASSRGVGADPYGYTF. The rearrangement joins TRBV4-1 to TRBJ1-2, with D tentatively TRBD1 (5 bases). Germline V gene data show CDR1 as MGHRA and CDR2 as YSYEKL. CDR3 size: 16 residues. V lost 4 bases and J lost 4, with 19 bases in between.

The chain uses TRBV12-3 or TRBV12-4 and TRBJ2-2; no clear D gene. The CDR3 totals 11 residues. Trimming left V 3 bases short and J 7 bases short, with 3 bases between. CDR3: CASSLYGELFF. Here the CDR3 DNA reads TGTGCCAGCAGTTTGTACGGGGAGCTGTTTTTT.

CDR3 region: CASSLSPGTGGEQYF. The CDR3 nucleotides read TGCGCCAGCAGCCTCTCCCCCGGGACAGGGGGCGAGCAGTACTTC. The chain couples TRBV4-1 to TRBJ2-7; 11 bases fit TRBD1. CDR1 is MGHRA, CDR2 YSYEKL, per germline. This CDR3 spans 15 amino acids. The trim removed 4 bases at V and 6 bases at J, leaving 8 bases unmatched.

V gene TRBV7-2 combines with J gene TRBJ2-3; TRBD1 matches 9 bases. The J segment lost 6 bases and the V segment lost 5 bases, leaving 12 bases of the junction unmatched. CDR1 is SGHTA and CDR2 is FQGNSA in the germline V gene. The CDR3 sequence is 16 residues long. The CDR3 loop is CASSPSPGTGKDTQYF. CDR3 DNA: TGTGCCAGCAGCCCCAGTCCCGGGACAGGGAAGGATACGCAGTATTTT.

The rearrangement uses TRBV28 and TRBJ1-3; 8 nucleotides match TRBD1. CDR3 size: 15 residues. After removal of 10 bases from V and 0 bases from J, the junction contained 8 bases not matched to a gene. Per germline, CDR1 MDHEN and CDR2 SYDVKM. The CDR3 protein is CATRTGPSSGNTIYF. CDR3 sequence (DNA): TGTGCCACCAGGACAGGGCCAAGCTCTGGAAACACCATATATTTT.

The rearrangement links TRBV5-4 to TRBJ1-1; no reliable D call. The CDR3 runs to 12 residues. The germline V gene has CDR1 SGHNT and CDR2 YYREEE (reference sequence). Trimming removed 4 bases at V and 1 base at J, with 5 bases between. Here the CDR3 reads CASSPKNTEAFF. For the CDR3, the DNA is TGTGCCAGCAGCCCCAAGAACACTGAAGCTTTCTTT.

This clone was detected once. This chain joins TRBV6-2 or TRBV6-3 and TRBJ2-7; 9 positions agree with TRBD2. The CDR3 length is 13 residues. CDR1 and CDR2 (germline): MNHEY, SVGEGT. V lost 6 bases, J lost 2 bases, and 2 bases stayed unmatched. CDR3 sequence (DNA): TGTGCCAGCAGCTTAGCGGGAGCCTACGAGCAGTACTTC. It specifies CASSLAGAYEQYF.

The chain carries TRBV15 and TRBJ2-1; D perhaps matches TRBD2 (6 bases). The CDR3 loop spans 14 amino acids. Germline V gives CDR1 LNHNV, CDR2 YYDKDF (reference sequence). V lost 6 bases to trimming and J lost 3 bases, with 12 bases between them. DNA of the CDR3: TGTGCCACCAGGCTTCGACTAGACTACAATGAGCAGTTCTTC. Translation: CATRLRLDYNEQFF.

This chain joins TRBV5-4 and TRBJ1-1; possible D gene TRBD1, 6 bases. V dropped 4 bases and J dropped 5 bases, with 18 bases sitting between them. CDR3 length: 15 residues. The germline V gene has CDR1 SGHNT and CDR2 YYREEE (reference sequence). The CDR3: CASSVRGGRLTEAFF. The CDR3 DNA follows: TGTGCCAGCAGCGTAAGGGGGGGGCGCTTAACTGAAGCTTTCTTT.

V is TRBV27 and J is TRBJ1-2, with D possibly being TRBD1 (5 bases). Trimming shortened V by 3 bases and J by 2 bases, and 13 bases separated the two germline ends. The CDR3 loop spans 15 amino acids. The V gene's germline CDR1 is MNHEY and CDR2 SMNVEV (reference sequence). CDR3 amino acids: CASSFVGDFNYGYTF. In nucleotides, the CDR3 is TGTGCCAGCAGTTTCGTAGGGGATTTCAACTATGGCTACACCTTC.

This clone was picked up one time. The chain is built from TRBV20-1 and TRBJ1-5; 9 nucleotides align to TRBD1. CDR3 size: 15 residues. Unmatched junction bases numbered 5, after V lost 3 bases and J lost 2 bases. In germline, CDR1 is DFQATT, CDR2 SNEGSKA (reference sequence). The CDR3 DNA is TGCAGTGCTAGTTTACAGGGGGCGGGCAATCAGCCCCAGCATTTT. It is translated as CSASLQGAGNQPQHF.

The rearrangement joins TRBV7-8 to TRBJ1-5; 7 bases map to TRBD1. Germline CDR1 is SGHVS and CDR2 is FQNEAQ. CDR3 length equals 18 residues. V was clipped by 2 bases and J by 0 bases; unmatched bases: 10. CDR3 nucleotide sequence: TGTGCCAGCAGCTTAATGCGGGACAGCCTGGGTAGCAATCAGCCCCAGCATTTT. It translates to CASSLMRDSLGSNQPQHF. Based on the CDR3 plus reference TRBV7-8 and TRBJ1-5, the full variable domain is GAGVSQSPRYKVAKRGQDVALRCDPISGHVSLFWYQQALGQGPEFLTYFQNEAQLDKSGLPSDRFFAERPEGSVSTLKIQRTQQEDSAVYLCASSLMRDSLGSNQPQHFGDGTRLSIL.